This T cell receptor (beta chain) stems from a study of CD8+ T cells in alopecia areata. Study-wide context: Dosing spanned 6 to 18 months on tofacitinib, then 6 months off drug.

Reverse transcribed after extraction, RNA yielded cDNA as the sequencing template. Repertoires were generated with immunoSEQ multiplex PCR, while TCRdb's copy carries only in-frame clones and drops some. The sample holds about 200,000 clones, roughly two fifths seen once. V gave up 8 bases and J gave up 6 bases; unmatched junction bases: 9. Germline-derived CDR1 and CDR2 are LGHNT and FRNRAP. There are 13 residues in the CDR3. Findings of the study overall: Scalp samples also contribute reads from the resident alphabeta T cells found in normal skin.

Treatment noted: oral pan-JAK inhibitor, 5-10 mg twice daily. This clone was detected many times. Its antigen is still unknown. This TCR came from a human donor with alopecia areata. Sequencing was performed on CD4+ T cells sorted from blood, taken around week 34, from a patient treated with tofacitinib. The chain employs TRBV12-5 and TRBJ2-7, with TRBD1 identical over 8 bases. The CDR3 is CASSTTGGGEQYF. CDR3 nucleotide sequence: TGTGCTAGTAGTACTACAGGGGGAGGCGAGCAGTACTTC.